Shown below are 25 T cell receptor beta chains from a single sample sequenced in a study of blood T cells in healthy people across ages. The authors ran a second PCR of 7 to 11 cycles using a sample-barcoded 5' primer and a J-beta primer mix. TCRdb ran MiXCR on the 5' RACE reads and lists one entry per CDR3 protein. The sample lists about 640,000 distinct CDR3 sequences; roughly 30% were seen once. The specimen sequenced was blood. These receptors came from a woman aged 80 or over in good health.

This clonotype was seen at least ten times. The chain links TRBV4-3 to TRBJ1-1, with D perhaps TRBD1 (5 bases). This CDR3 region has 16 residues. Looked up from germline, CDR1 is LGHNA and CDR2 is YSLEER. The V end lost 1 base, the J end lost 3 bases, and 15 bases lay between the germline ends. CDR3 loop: CASSQVRGGVYTEAFF. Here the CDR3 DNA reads TGCGCCAGCAGCCAAGTTAGGGGTGGAGTGTACACTGAAGCTTTCTTT.

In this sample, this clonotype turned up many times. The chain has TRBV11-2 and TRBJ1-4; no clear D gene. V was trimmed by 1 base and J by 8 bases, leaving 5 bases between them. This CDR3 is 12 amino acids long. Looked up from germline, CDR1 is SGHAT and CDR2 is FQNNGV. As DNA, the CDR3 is TGTGCCAGCAGCTTAGTCCGGGAAAAACTGTTTTTT. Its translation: CASSLVREKLFF.

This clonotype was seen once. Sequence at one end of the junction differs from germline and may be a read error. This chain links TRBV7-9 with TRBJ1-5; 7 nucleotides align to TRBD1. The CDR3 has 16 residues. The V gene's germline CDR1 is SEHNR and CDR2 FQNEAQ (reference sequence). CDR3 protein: CAGSLGSRGVNQPQHF. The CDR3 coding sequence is TGTGCCGGCAGCTTAGGCAGCAGGGGGGTCAATCAGCCCCAGCATTTT.

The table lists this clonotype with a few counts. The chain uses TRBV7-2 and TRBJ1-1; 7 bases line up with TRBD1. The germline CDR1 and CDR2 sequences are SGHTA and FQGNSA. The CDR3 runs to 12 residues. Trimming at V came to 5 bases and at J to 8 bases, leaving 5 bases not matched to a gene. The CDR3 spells CASSHRQGEAFF. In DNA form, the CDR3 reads TGTGCCAGCAGCCACCGACAGGGAGAAGCTTTCTTT.

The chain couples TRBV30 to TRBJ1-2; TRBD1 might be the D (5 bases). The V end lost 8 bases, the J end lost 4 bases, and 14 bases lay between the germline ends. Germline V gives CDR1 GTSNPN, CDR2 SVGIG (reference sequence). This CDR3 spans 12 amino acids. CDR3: CAVSGSGYGYTF. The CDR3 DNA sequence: TGTGCCGTCTCAGGGTCTGGCTATGGCTACACCTTC.

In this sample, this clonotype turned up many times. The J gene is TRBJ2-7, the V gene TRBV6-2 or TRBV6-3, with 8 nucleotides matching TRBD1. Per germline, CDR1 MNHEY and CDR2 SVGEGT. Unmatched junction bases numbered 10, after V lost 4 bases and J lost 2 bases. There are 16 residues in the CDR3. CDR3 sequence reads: CASSSADRATTYEQYF. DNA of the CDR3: TGTGCCAGCAGTTCAGCGGACAGGGCGACCACCTACGAGCAGTACTTC.

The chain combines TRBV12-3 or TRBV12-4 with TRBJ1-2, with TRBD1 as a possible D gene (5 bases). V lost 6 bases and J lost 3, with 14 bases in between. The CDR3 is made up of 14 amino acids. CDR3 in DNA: TGTGCCAGCAGCCCACCAGGGTTGGACTATGGCTACACCTTC. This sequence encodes CASSPPGLDYGYTF.

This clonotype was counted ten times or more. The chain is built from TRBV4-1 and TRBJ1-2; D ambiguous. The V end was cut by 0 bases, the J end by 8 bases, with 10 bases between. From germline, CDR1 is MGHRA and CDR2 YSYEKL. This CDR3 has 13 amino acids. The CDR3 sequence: CASSQDSPRGYTF. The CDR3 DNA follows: TGCGCCAGCAGCCAAGATTCCCCTCGGGGCTACACCTTC.

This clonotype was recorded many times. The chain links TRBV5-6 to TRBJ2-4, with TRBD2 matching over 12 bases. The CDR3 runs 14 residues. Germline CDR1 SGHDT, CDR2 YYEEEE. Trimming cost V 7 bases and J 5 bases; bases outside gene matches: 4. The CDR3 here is CASWGLAGENIQYF. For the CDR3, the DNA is TGTGCCAGCTGGGGACTAGCGGGTGAAAACATTCAGTACTTC.

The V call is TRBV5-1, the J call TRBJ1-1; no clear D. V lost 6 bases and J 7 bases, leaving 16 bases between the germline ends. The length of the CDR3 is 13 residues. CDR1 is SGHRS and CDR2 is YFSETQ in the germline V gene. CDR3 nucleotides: TGCGCCAGCATAATGGGGAACACCGGTGAAGCTTTCTTT. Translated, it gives CASIMGNTGEAFF.

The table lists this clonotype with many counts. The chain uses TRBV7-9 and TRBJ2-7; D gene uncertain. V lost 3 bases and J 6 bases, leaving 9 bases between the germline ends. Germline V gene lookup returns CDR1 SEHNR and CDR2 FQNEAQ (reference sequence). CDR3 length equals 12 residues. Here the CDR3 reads CASSLAGVEQYF. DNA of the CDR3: TGTGCCAGCAGCTTGGCTGGCGTCGAGCAGTACTTC.

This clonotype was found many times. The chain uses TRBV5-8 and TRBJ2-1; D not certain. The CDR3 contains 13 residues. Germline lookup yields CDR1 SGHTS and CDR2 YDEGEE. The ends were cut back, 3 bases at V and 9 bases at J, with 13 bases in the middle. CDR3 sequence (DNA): TGTGCCAGCAGCTCCTTTGGAAATCGTGAGCAGTTCTTC. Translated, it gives CASSSFGNREQFF.

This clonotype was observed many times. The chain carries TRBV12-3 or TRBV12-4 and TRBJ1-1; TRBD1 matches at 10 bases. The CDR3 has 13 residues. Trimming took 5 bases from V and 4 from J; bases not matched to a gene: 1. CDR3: CASSRTGGTEAFF. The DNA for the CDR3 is TGTGCCAGCAGTCGGACAGGGGGCACTGAAGCTTTCTTT.

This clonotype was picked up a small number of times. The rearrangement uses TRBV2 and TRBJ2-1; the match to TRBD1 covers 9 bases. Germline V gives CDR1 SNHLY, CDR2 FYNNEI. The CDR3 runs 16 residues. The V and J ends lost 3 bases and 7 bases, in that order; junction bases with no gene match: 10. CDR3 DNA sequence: TGTGCCAGCAGTGAGCCTCCGGGACAGGGTAAGAATGAGCAGTTCTTC. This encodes CASSEPPGQGKNEQFF. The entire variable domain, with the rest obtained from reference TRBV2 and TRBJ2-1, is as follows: EPEVTQTPSHQVTQMGQEVILRCVPISNHLYFYWYRQILGQKVEFLVSFYNNEISEKSEIFDDQFSVERPDGSNFTLKIRSTKLEDSAMYFCASSEPPGQGKNEQFFGPGTRLTVL.

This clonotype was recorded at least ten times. The CDR3 DNA is TGTGCCAGCAGCCAAGATATAGAGTACTATGGCTACACCTTC. Protein: CASSQDIEYYGYTF. The chain joins TRBV4-2 to TRBJ1-2; no firm D call. Trimming took 0 bases from V and 3 from J, leaving 8 bases between them. This CDR3 contains 14 residues. Germline CDR1 reads LGHNA; CDR2 reads YNFKEQ.

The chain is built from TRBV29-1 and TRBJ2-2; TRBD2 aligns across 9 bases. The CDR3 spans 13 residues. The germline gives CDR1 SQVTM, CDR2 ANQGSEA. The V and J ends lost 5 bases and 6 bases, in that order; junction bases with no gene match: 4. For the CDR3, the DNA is TGCAGCGTTAAACTAGCGGGTCCCGGGGAGCTGTTTTTT. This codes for CSVKLAGPGELFF.

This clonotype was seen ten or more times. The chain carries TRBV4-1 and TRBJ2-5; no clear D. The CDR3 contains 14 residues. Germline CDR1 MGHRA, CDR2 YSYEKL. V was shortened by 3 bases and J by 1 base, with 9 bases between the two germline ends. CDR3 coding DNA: TGCGCCAGCAGCCACTCAGGAGCCCAAGAGACCCAGTACTTC. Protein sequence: CASSHSGAQETQYF.

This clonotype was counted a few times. Written as DNA, the CDR3 is TGTGCCAGCAGTTATAGCTTCGGGGACAGACCTACCGGGGAGCTGTTTTTT. Residues: CASSYSFGDRPTGELFF. This chain uses TRBV6-9 with TRBJ2-2, with 7 positions matching TRBD1. The CDR3 has 17 amino acids. The germline V gene has CDR1 MNHGY and CDR2 SVAAGI. Trimming took 2 bases from V and 5 from J; bases not matched to a gene: 11.

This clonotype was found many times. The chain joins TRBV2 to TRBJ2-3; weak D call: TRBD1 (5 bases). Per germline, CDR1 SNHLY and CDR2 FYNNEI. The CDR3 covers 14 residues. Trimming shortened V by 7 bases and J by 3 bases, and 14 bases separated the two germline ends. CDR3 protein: CASIGHGPTDTQYF. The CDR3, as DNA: TGTGCCAGCATCGGACACGGTCCTACAGATACGCAGTATTTT.

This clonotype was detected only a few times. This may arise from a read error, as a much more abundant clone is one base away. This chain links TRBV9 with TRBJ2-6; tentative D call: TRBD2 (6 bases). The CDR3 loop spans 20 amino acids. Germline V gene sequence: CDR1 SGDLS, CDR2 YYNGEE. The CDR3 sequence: CASSHWRDRSSSSAPNVRTF. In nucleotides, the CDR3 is TGTGCCAGCAGCCATTGGCGGGATAGGTCCTCATCTTCGGCGCCCAACGTCCGGACTTTC. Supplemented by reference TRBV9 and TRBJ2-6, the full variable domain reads DSGVTQTPKHLITATGQRVTLRCSPRSGDLSVYWYQQSLDQGLQFLIQYYNGEERAKGNILERFSAQQFPDLHSELNLSSLELGDSALYFCASSHWRDRSSSSAPNVRTFGAGSRLTVL.

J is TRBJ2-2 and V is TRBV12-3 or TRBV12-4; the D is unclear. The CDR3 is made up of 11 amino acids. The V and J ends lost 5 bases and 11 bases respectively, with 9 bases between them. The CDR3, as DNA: TGTGCCAGCAGTGTCCTTACTGAGCTGTTTTTT. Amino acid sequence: CASSVLTELFF.

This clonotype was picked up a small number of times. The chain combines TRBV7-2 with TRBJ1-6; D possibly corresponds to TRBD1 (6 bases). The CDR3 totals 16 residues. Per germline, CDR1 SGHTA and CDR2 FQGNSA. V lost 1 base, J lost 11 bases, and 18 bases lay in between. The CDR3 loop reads CASSLGVGLGGPPLHF. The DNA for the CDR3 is TGTGCCAGCAGCTTAGGTGTAGGCTTAGGGGGGCCACCCCTCCACTTT.

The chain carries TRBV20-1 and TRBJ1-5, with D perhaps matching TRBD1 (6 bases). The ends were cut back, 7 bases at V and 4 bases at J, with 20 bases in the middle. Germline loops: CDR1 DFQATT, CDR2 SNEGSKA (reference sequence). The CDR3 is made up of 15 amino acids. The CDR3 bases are TGCAGTGTCGCCGGGGGGGCCGGCGCGAATCAGCCCCAGCATTTT. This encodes CSVAGGAGANQPQHF.

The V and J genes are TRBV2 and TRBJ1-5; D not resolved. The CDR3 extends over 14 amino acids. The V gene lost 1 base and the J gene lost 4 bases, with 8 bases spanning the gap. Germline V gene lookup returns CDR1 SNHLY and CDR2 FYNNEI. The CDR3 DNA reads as TGTGCCAGCAGTGAAGACGAGGTGAATCAGCCCCAGCATTTT. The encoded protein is CASSEDEVNQPQHF.

In DNA form, the CDR3 reads TGCGCCAGCAGCTCCCTCACAAAGACAGGGCCCTCCCTAAACACCGGGGAGCTGTTTTTT. Its protein product is CASSSLTKTGPSLNTGELFF. The rearrangement joins TRBV5-1 to TRBJ2-2; 7 bases align to TRBD1. There are 20 residues in the CDR3. Germline-derived CDR1 and CDR2 are SGHRS and YFSETQ. V was clipped by 3 bases and J by 2 bases; unmatched bases: 19.